A selection of T cell receptor beta chains follows, all from one sample in a study of blood T cell repertoires in COVID-19. Repertoires were generated with immunoSEQ multiplex PCR, while TCRdb's copy carries only in-frame clones and drops some. The sample yields fewer than 300,000 clones, about 89% seen once. Sequencing was carried out using peripheral blood. All receptors derive from a woman aged 25 to 45 with COVID-19, enrolled during active disease. Both conserved end residues are part of each CDR3. Fields, in order: V gene, CDR3 length, J gene, CDR3 protein.

TRBV19	14	TRBJ2-3	CASSVLGSTDTQYF
TRBV3-1/TRBV3-2	14	TRBJ1-1	CASSQDHLNTEAFF
TRBV14	13	TRBJ1-6	CASSQSPQLPLHF
TRBV27	14	TRBJ1-4	CASSTGPGSEKLFF
TRBV4-1	15	TRBJ1-1	CASSQGPGESTEAFF
TRBV13	17	TRBJ2-7	CASSLGPIAGDSYEQYF
TRBV5-5	15	TRBJ1-4	CASSFLSGLGEKLFF
TRBV2	13	TRBJ1-5	CASSERLHQPQHF
TRBV30	15	TRBJ2-1	CAWNPSSGGIREQFF
TRBV10-1	15	TRBJ2-3	CASAPSGRASDTQYF
TRBV12-3/TRBV12-4	13	TRBJ2-2	CASSRQGRGELFF
TRBV7-2	15	TRBJ1-2	CASSPSGTGVGGYTF
TRBV5-1	17	TRBJ2-7	CASSLGLAGGPIYEQYF
TRBV18	15	TRBJ2-7	CASSALGGLAYEQYF
TRBV30	16	TRBJ2-3	CAWRQKRTAYTDTQYF